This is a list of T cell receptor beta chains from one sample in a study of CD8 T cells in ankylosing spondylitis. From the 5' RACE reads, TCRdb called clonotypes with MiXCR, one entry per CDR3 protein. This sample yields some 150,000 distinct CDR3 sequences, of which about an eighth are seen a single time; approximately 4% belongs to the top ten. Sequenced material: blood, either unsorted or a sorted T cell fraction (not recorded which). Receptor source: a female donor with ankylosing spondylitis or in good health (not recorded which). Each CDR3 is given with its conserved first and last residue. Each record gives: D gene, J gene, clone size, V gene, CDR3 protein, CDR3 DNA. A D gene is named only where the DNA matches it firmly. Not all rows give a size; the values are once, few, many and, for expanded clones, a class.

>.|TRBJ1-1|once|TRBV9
CANSPSGLIKNTEAFF
TGTGCCAACAGCCCTAGTGGGCTGATCAAGAACACTGAAGCTTTCTTT
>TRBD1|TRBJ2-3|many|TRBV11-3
CASSLTDRETQYF
TGTGCCAGCAGCTTAACCGACAGGGAGACGCAGTATTTT
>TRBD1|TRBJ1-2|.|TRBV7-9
CASSSFDREQGYGYTF
TGTGCCAGCAGCTCGTTTGACAGGGAACAAGGCTATGGCTACACCTTC
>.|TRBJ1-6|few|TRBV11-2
CASRFSSYNSPLHF
TGTGCCAGCAGATTTAGCTCCTATAATTCACCCCTCCACTTT
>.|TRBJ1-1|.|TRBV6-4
CASSSIPGNTEAFF
TGTGCCAGCAGTTCCATACCAGGGAACACTGAAGCTTTCTTT
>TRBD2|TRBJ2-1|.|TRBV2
CASSEGLAGGLVEFF
TGTGCCAGCAGTGAAGGACTAGCGGGAGGGCTTGTTGAATTCTTC
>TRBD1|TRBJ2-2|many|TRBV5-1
CASSDGQGATGELFF
TGCGCCAGCAGCGACGGACAGGGGGCTACCGGGGAGCTGTTTTTT
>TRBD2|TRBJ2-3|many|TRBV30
CARSGLDLDTQYF
TGTGCCCGAAGCGGACTAGATTTAGATACGCAGTATTTT
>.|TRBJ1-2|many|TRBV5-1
CASSVQGEGYTF
TGCGCCAGCAGCGTACAGGGTGAAGGCTACACCTTC
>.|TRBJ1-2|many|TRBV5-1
CASSLGADGGYTF
TGCGCCAGCAGCTTGGGTGCGGATGGGGGCTACACCTTC
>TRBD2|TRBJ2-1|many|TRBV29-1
CSVPPRTSGRGNEQFF
TGCAGCGTTCCCCCCCGGACTAGCGGGAGAGGGAATGAGCAGTTCTTC
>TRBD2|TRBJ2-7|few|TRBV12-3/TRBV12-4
CASSPRTSGNEQYF
TGTGCCAGCAGTCCCCGGACTAGCGGGAACGAGCAGTACTTC
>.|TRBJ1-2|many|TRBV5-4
CASSSDYNYGYTF
TGTGCCAGCAGCTCAGACTATAACTATGGCTACACCTTC
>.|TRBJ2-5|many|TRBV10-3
CAISASVKETQYF
TGTGCCATCAGTGCGTCGGTCAAAGAGACCCAGTACTTC
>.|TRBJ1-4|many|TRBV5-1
CASSPGGLGGTNEKLFF
TGCGCCAGCAGCCCTGGTGGCTTAGGGGGGACTAATGAAAAACTGTTTTTT
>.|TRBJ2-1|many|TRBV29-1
CSVGLEPGEFF
TGCAGCGTTGGCCTTGAGCCCGGGGAGTTCTTC
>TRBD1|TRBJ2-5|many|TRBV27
CASSSGGAGETQYF
TGTGCCAGCAGTTCAGGGGGCGCGGGCGAGACCCAGTACTTC
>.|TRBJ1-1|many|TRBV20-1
CSAREEGLWAEAFF
TGCAGTGCTAGAGAAGAAGGGTTATGGGCTGAAGCTTTCTTT
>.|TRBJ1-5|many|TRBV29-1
CSVEARRGGNQPQHF
TGCAGCGTTGAAGCCCGCAGGGGTGGCAATCAGCCCCAGCATTTT
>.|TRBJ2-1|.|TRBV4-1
CASSHSWEQFF
TGCGCCAGCAGCCATAGCTGGGAGCAGTTCTTC
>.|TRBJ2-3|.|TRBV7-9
CASSLEGMEVGDTQYF
TGTGCCAGCAGCTTAGAAGGTATGGAGGTCGGAGATACGCAGTATTTT
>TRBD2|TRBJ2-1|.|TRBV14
CASSPPPLAGNNEQFF
TGTGCCAGCAGCCCCCCCCCACTAGCGGGGAACAATGAGCAGTTCTTC
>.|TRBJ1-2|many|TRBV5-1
CASSLYLTSYGYTF
TGCGCCAGCAGCTTATACCTCACAAGCTATGGCTACACCTTC
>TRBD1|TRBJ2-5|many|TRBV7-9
CASSLRTGQETQYF
TGTGCCAGCAGCTTAAGGACAGGGCAAGAGACCCAGTACTTC
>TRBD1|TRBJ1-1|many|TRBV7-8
CASSFATGEGTEAFF
TGTGCCAGCAGCTTTGCCACAGGGGAGGGCACTGAAGCTTTCTTT
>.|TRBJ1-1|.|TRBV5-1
CASSSRTDYTEAFF
TGCGCCAGCAGCTCTCGGACAGACTACACTGAAGCTTTCTTT
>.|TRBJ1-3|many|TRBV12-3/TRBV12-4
CASSSWLGNTIYF
TGTGCCAGCAGTTCTTGGTTGGGAAACACCATATATTTT
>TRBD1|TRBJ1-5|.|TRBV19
CASRDRGIQPQPF
TGTGCCAGTAGGGACAGGGGAATTCAGCCCCAGCCTTTT
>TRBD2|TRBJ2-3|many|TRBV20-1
CSARIAGVTDTQYF
TGCAGTGCTAGAATCGCGGGGGTCACAGATACGCAGTATTTT
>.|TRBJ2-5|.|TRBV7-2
CASSLGWAGGVQETQYF
TGTGCCAGCAGCTTAGGGTGGGCAGGGGGGGTACAAGAGACCCAGTACTTC
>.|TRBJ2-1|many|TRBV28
CASRERDRWNEQFF
TGTGCCAGCAGGGAAAGGGACCGGTGGAATGAGCAGTTCTTC
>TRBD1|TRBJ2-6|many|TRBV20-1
CSASDRASGANVLTF
TGCAGTGCTAGTGACAGGGCATCCGGGGCCAACGTCCTGACTTTC
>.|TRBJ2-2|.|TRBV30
CAWRSEDATRELFF
TGTGCCTGGAGAAGCGAGGATGCCACGCGGGAGCTGTTTTTT
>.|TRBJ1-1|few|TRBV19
CASSIVPLAEAFF
TGTGCCAGTAGTATAGTCCCCTTAGCTGAAGCTTTCTTT
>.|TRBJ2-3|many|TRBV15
CATSRTRNGDTQYF
TGTGCCACCAGCAGGACTAGGAATGGAGATACGCAGTATTTT
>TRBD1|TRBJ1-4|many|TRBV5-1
CASSSGQATNEKLFF
TGCGCCAGCAGCTCGGGACAGGCAACTAATGAAAAACTGTTTTTT
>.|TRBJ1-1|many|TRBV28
CASSLNSDRQAFF
TGTGCCAGCAGTTTAAATAGTGACAGACAAGCTTTCTTT
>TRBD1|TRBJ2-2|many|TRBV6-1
CASSRPGTGTGELFF
TGTGCCAGCAGCCGTCCCGGGACAGGGACCGGGGAGCTGTTTTTT
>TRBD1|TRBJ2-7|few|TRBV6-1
CASSDGTGTYEQYF
TGTGCCAGCAGTGATGGGACAGGGACCTACGAGCAGTACTTC
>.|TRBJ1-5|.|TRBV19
CASSRGTAGNQPQHF
TGTGCCAGTAGCCGGGGCACGGCAGGCAATCAGCCCCAGCATTTT
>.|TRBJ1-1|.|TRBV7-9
CASSSPSGWNTEAFF
TGTGCCAGCAGCTCGCCGTCCGGGTGGAACACTGAAGCTTTCTTT
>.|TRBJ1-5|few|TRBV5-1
CASSTGQNQPQHF
TGCGCCAGCAGCACGGGACAAAATCAGCCCCAGCATTTT
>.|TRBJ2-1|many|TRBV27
CASSESGLPYNEQFF
TGTGCCAGCAGTGAATCCGGCCTCCCCTACAATGAGCAGTTCTTC
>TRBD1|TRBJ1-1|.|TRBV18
CASSQGQYLGAFF
TGTGCCAGCTCCCAGGGACAGTACCTCGGTGCTTTCTTT
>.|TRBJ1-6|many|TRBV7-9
CASSPQGGESPLHF
TGTGCCAGCAGCCCACAGGGAGGGGAGTCACCCCTCCACTTT
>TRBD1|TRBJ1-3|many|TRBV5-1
CASSWTYRGSGNTIYF
TGCGCCAGCAGCTGGACCTACAGGGGATCTGGAAACACCATATATTTT
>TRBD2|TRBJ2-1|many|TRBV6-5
CASSYLAGGLRGNEQFF
TGTGCCAGCAGTTATCTAGCGGGAGGCCTAAGGGGAAATGAGCAGTTCTTC
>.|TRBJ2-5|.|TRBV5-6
CASSAAPDSQETQYF
TGTGCCAGCAGCGCAGCCCCGGACAGCCAAGAGACCCAGTACTTC
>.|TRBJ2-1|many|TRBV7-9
CASSRVGRQGFYNEQFF
TGTGCCAGCAGCCGAGTCGGTCGGCAGGGCTTCTACAATGAGCAGTTCTTC
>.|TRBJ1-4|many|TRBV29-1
CSATGTNEKLFF
TGCAGCGCTACAGGGACTAATGAAAAACTGTTTTTT
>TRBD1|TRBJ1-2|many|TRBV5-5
CASSTGQGAHGYTF
TGTGCCAGCAGCACCGGACAGGGGGCGCATGGCTACACCTTC
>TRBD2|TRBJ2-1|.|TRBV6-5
CATGLGFGEQFF
TGTGCCACCGGACTAGGGTTCGGTGAGCAGTTCTTC